The 27 T cell receptor beta chains below come from one sample, sequenced in a study of T cells in localized non-small cell lung cancer. Only in-frame clones appear in the TCRdb table, and some are missing; sequencing was by immunoSEQ multiplex PCR. The sample lists fewer than 35,000 clones; around 90% were seen once. Material: PBMCs, obtained before any cancer treatment. Receptor source: a man aged 40 to 69 with stage II lung adenocarcinoma.

The CDR3 DNA reads TGTGCCAGTAGTGGGCGGACTAGCGGGAGAAAAGACAATGAGCAGTTCTTC. Protein product: CASSGRTSGRKDNEQFF. The rearrangement uses TRBV19 and TRBJ2-1; 13 positions match TRBD2. The CDR3 sequence is 17 residues long. Per the germline V gene, CDR1 is LNHDA and CDR2 is SQIVND (reference sequence). V was pared by 5 bases and J by 5 bases, with 9 bases of the junction left unmatched.

The chain links TRBV11-3 to TRBJ2-7; 7 bases agree with TRBD2. The V gene's germline CDR1 is SGHNT and CDR2 YENEEA. With V trimmed by 5 bases and J by 0 bases, 4 bases remained unmatched. This CDR3 is 14 amino acids long. The CDR3 reads CASSRAGNSYEQYF. The CDR3 DNA reads TGTGCCAGCAGCAGAGCGGGAAACTCCTACGAGCAGTACTTC.

DNA for the CDR3: TGTGCCAGCAGGGGACAGGGGCGAAACTATGGCTACACCTTC. Residues: CASRGQGRNYGYTF. V is TRBV6-5 and J is TRBJ1-2; 10 nucleotides line up with TRBD1. Germline V lookup: CDR1 MNHEY, CDR2 SVGAGI. There are 14 residues in the CDR3. V lost 6 bases and J lost 2; bases outside the gene matches: 3.

The CDR3 coding sequence is TGTGCCAGCAGTTTAAATAACGCGGGGACGGCTAATTCACCCCTCCACTTT. The encoded protein is CASSLNNAGTANSPLHF. The chain employs TRBV28 and TRBJ1-6, with D perhaps TRBD1 (5 bases). This CDR3 comprises 17 residues. Trimming removed 2 bases at V and 6 bases at J, with 17 bases between. Germline CDR1 is MDHEN and CDR2 is SYDVKM.

The rearrangement links TRBV11-1 to TRBJ1-5; D is perhaps TRBD1 (6 bases). This CDR3 spans 15 amino acids. Trimming pared 1 base from V and 4 bases from J, leaving 11 bases between. CDR1 and CDR2 from the germline V gene are SGHAT and FQDESV (reference sequence). CDR3 sequence (DNA): TGTGCCAGCAGCTTAGGGCCTGGACAGAATCAGCCCCAGCATTTT. Its translation: CASSLGPGQNQPQHF.

The chain recombines TRBV23-1 with TRBJ2-7, with D perhaps given as TRBD1 or TRBD2 (5 bases each). TRBV23-1 is an ORF, with its function uncertain. The length of the CDR3 is 15 residues. V gave up 2 bases and J gave up 2 bases, with 13 bases separating them. The CDR3 spells CASSQRRPGTYEQYF. CDR3 nucleotides: TGCGCCAGCAGTCAACGGAGGCCAGGGACCTACGAGCAGTACTTC.

This clone was counted a single time. The genes are TRBV25-1 and TRBJ1-5; 7 nucleotides line up with TRBD1. CDR3 size: 14 residues. The germline gives CDR1 MGHDK, CDR2 SYGVNS. V shed 4 bases, J shed 2 bases, and the junction held 2 bases outside the gene matches. This CDR3 is CASSGGTGNQPQHF. For the CDR3, the DNA is TGTGCCAGCAGTGGAGGGACAGGCAATCAGCCCCAGCATTTT.

There are a few counts of this clone. This chain joins TRBV7-2 and TRBJ1-2, with 7 bases aligning to TRBD1. V lost 5 bases and J lost 4; bases outside the gene matches: 7. The length of the CDR3 is 14 residues. CDR1 and CDR2 from the germline V gene are SGHTA and FQGNSA. CDR3 in amino acids: CASSPEGTAYGYTF. The CDR3 DNA follows: TGTGCCAGCAGCCCTGAAGGGACAGCCTATGGCTACACCTTC.

This clone was observed a single time. The chain combines TRBV7-9 with TRBJ2-3, with D possibly being TRBD2 (6 bases). The germline V gene has CDR1 SEHNR and CDR2 FQNEAQ (reference sequence). Trimming pared 5 bases from V and 2 bases from J, leaving 20 bases between. This CDR3 has 17 residues. The CDR3 DNA reads as TGTGCCAGCAGCCACCCGCTGACCTGGAGGGCCACAGATACGCAGTATTTT. This sequence encodes CASSHPLTWRATDTQYF.

The chain uses TRBV27 and TRBJ2-7; no clear D. The V and J ends lost 3 bases and 2 bases respectively, with 11 bases between them. Germline CDR1 reads MNHEY; CDR2 reads SMNVEV (reference sequence). The CDR3 is 14 residues long. The CDR3 nucleotides are TGTGCCAGCAGTTTGCAAGGAAGGACCTACGAGCAGTACTTC. Protein: CASSLQGRTYEQYF.

V usage is TRBV27 and J usage is TRBJ2-2; 9 bases are shared with TRBD2. CDR1 MNHEY and CDR2 SMNVEV come from the germline V gene (reference sequence). The CDR3 length is 14 residues. Losses at the gene ends were 5 bases for V and 6 bases for J; bases not matched to a gene: 4. CDR3 sequence (DNA): TGTGCCAGCAGTATAGCGGGAGACCCCGGGGAGCTGTTTTTT. Its protein product is CASSIAGDPGELFF.

The rearrangement uses TRBV5-1 and TRBJ2-7; D call uncertain. Trimming removed 0 bases from V and 2 bases from J, with 15 bases in between. CDR3 length: 16 residues. The V gene's germline CDR1 is SGHRS and CDR2 YFSETQ. Written as DNA, the CDR3 is TGCGCCAGCAGCTTGGAGGGCAGGCCTGTCACCTACGAGCAGTACTTC. Translation: CASSLEGRPVTYEQYF. Filled out from reference TRBV5-1 and TRBJ2-7, the complete variable domain reads KAGVTQTPRYLIKTRGQQVTLSCSPISGHRSVSWYQQTPGQGLQFLFEYFSETQRNKGNFPGRFSGRQFSNSRSEMNVSTLELGDSALYLCASSLEGRPVTYEQYFGPGTRLTVT.

The rearrangement uses TRBV7-2 and TRBJ2-3, with a possible D match to TRBD2 (6 bases). Germline V lookup: CDR1 SGHTA, CDR2 FQGNSA. This CDR3 is built from 16 residues. The V end lost 1 base, the J end lost 0 bases, and 11 bases lay between the germline ends. CDR3 DNA: TGTGCCAGCAGCTTAGTCGGAGGGATGAGCACAGATACGCAGTATTTT. Translating gives CASSLVGGMSTDTQYF.

The V gene is TRBV7-6, the J gene TRBJ2-1; 7 bases agree with TRBD1. V gave up 5 bases and J gave up 9 bases; unmatched junction bases: 4. The CDR3 contains 12 residues. Germline values: CDR1 SGHVS, CDR2 FNYEAQ. The chain's CDR3 is CASSPWDSEQFF. The CDR3 coding sequence is TGTGCCAGCAGCCCGTGGGACAGTGAGCAGTTCTTC.

The V and J genes are TRBV11-2 and TRBJ2-2; possibly TRBD2 for D (6 bases). This CDR3 is built from 16 residues. V lost 2 bases to trimming and J lost 3 bases, with 13 bases between them. Per the germline V gene, CDR1 is SGHAT and CDR2 is FQNNGV. The CDR3 DNA reads TGTGCCAGCAGCTTATTTCCGGCGGGGCACACCGGGGAGCTGTTTTTT. Protein: CASSLFPAGHTGELFF.

The chain joins TRBV5-6 to TRBJ2-1; D is tentatively TRBD1 or TRBD2 (6 bases each). Germline CDR1 reads SGHDT; CDR2 reads YYEEEE. V was trimmed by 3 bases and J by 5 bases, leaving 18 bases between them. The CDR3 runs to 16 residues. The CDR3: CASSSVSWGADNEQFF. For the CDR3, the DNA is TGTGCCAGCAGCTCGGTAAGCTGGGGGGCGGACAATGAGCAGTTCTTC.

This clone came up a few times. The gene calls are TRBV28 and TRBJ1-2; D perhaps matches TRBD1 (5 bases). Trimming removed 3 bases from V and 4 bases from J, with 9 bases in between. Germline V gene data show CDR1 as MDHEN and CDR2 as SYDVKM. The CDR3 is 13 residues long. CDR3 region: CASSLGTSYGYTF. In nucleotides, the CDR3 is TGTGCCAGCAGTTTGGGGACGTCCTATGGCTACACCTTC.

The V call is TRBV9, the J call TRBJ2-7; the D is unclear. CDR3 length: 14 amino acids. The germline gives CDR1 SGDLS, CDR2 YYNGEE. Trimming shortened V by 1 base and J by 3 bases, and 11 bases separated the two germline ends. CDR3 bases: TGTGCCAGCAGCGTATCCGGTCAGAACTACGAGCAGTACTTC. Translation gives CASSVSGQNYEQYF.

This rearrangement joins TRBV5-4 to TRBJ1-1, with 8 nucleotides matching TRBD1. The CDR3 spans 15 residues. V lost 4 bases, J lost 5 bases, and 10 bases stayed unmatched. Germline CDR1 is SGHNT and CDR2 is YYREEE (reference sequence). The CDR3 sequence is CASSGGTGRRTEAFF. The CDR3, as DNA: TGTGCCAGCAGCGGTGGGACAGGCCGAAGGACTGAAGCTTTCTTT.

The V and J genes are TRBV5-1 and TRBJ1-2; 9 bases are a match to TRBD1. Germline V gene lookup returns CDR1 SGHRS and CDR2 YFSETQ. This CDR3 is 15 amino acids long. Trimming cost V 1 base and J 5 bases; bases outside gene matches: 6. The CDR3 protein is CASSLSPDRGYGYTF. The DNA of the CDR3 is TGCGCCAGCAGCTTGTCTCCGGACAGGGGATATGGCTACACCTTC.

The V and J genes are TRBV6-1 and TRBJ1-2; TRBD1 might be the D (6 bases). Per germline, CDR1 MNHNS and CDR2 SASEGT. The CDR3 runs 12 residues. V was pared by 11 bases and J by 4 bases, with 14 bases between. The CDR3: CASGARGYGYTF. The CDR3, as DNA: TGTGCCTCAGGGGCGCGGGGCTATGGCTACACCTTC.

The V call is TRBV27, the J call TRBJ1-2; possibly TRBD1 for D (6 bases). The CDR3 extends over 12 amino acids. Germline loops: CDR1 MNHEY, CDR2 SMNVEV (reference sequence). Trimming removed 4 bases from V and 6 bases from J, with 9 bases in between. For the CDR3, the DNA is TGTGCCAGCAGTTCCTCAGGGGATGGCTACACCTTC. This gives the protein CASSSSGDGYTF.

CDR3 nucleotides: TGTGCCAGCACCGGACTAGCGGGAGGTTATGATACGCAGTATTTT. Residues: CASTGLAGGYDTQYF. This chain uses TRBV6-1 with TRBJ2-3; 14 bases match TRBD2. From germline, CDR1 is MNHNS and CDR2 SASEGT. V lost 7 bases and J lost 6; bases outside the gene matches: 6. There are 15 residues in the CDR3.

This clone was seen a single time. This CDR3 reads CASSQDPAGTGGGNEQFF. The CDR3 nucleotides are TGCGCCAGCAGCCAAGATCCAGCCGGGACAGGGGGGGGAAATGAGCAGTTCTTC. The V call is TRBV4-1, the J call TRBJ2-1; 11 nucleotides match TRBD1. V gave up 0 bases and J gave up 7 bases; unmatched junction bases: 11. CDR1 MGHRA and CDR2 YSYEKL come from the germline V gene. The CDR3 consists of 18 residues.

The genes are TRBV11-3 and TRBJ2-7; D ambiguous. CDR3 size: 14 residues. V was clipped by 6 bases and J by 0 bases, with 12 bases between them. In germline, CDR1 is SGHNT, CDR2 YENEEA. The CDR3 DNA sequence: TGTGCCAGCAGTAAGTCCGGAGCCTCCTACGAGCAGTACTTC. Translation: CASSKSGASYEQYF.

The V call is TRBV2, the J call TRBJ2-3, with TRBD2 as a possible D gene (5 bases). Germline lookup yields CDR1 SNHLY and CDR2 FYNNEI. The CDR3 runs to 15 residues. The V end was cut by 6 bases, the J end by 2 bases, with 15 bases between. The CDR3 DNA reads as TGTGCCAGCAGCTTTAGCGACGCGATCACAGATACGCAGTATTTT. Translating it yields CASSFSDAITDTQYF. Filled out from reference TRBV2 and TRBJ2-3, the complete variable domain reads EPEVTQTPSHQVTQMGQEVILRCVPISNHLYFYWYRQILGQKVEFLVSFYNNEISEKSEIFDDQFSVERPDGSNFTLKIRSTKLEDSAMYFCASSFSDAITDTQYFGPGTRLTVL.

The chain is built from TRBV10-3 and TRBJ1-2, with D possibly being TRBD1 (6 bases). Trimming removed 6 bases from V and 5 bases from J, with 13 bases in between. This CDR3 spans 13 amino acids. Germline values: CDR1 ENHRY, CDR2 SYGVKD. The CDR3 region is CAIRGETGYGYTF. In DNA, the CDR3 is TGTGCCATCAGGGGAGAAACAGGGTATGGCTACACCTTC.